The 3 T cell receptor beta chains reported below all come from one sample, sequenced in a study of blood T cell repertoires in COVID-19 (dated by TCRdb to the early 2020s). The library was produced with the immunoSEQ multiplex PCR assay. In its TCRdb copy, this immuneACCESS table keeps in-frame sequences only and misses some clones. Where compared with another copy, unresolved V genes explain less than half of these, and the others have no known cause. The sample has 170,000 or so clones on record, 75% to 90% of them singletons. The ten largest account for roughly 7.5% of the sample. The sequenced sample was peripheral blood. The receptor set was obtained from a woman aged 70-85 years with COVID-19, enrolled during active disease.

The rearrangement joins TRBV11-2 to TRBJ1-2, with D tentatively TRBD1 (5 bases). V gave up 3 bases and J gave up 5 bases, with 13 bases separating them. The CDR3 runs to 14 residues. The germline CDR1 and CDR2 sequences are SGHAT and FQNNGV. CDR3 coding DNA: TGTGCCAGCAGCTTGCGGGACTGGGGATATGGCTACACCTTC. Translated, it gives CASSLRDWGYGYTF.

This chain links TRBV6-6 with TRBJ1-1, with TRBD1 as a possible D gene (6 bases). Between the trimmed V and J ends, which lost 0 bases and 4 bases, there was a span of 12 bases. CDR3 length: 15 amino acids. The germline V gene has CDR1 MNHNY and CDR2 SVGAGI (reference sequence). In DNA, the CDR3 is TGTGCCAGCAGTTACTCTGCCAGGGGTGGCACTGAAGCTTTCTTT. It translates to CASSYSARGGTEAFF.

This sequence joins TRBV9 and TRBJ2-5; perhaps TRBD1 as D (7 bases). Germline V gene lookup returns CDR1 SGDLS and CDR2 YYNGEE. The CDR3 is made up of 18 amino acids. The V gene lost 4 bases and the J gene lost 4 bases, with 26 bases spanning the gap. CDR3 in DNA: TGTGCCAGCAGCCCCCACCCGGGCCCGACAGGGCGGGGAGAGACCCAGTACTTC. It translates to CASSPHPGPTGRGETQYF.